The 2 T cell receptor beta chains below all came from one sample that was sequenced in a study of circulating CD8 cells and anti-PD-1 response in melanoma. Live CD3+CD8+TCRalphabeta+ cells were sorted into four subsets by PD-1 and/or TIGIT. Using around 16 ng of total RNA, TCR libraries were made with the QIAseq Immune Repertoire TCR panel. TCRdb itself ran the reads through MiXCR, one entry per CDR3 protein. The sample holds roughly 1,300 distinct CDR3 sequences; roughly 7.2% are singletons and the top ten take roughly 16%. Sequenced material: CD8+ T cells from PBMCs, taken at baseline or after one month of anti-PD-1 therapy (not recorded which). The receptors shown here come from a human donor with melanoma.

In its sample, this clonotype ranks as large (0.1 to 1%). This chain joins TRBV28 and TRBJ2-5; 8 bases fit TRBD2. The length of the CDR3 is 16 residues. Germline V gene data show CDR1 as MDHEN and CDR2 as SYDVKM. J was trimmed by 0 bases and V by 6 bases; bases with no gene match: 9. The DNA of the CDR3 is TGTGCCAGCAGCCCCCCCTCCGGGAGGGACCAAGAGACCCAGTACTTC. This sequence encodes CASSPPSGRDQETQYF.

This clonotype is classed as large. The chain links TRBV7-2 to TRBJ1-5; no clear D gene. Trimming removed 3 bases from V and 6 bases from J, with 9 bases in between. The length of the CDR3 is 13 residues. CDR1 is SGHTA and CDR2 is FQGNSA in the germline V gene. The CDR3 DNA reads TGTGCCAGCAGCTTCGTGAGCGTTCAGCCCCAGCATTTT. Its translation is CASSFVSVQPQHF.